This record covers a single TCR beta chain. Its specificity is unknown. This sample is drawn from a study of OX40 agonist ivuxolimab in advanced cancers. This CDR3 region has 14 residues. In germline, CDR1 is MNHEY, CDR2 SMNVEV (reference sequence). Deletions cut 5 bases from V and 6 bases from J, with 17 bases between. Study results and caveats: Also present in some nonresponders was a low level of normalized T-cell clonal expansion.

The repertoire was sequenced with immunoSEQ multiplex PCR; TCRdb's copy has only in-frame clones and lacks some. Seen here are 10,000 to 11,000 clones, roughly four fifths observed once, and the top ten hold more than 25%. The rearrangement joins TRBV27 to TRBJ2-7; weak D call: TRBD2 (6 bases). This specimen was CD4+ or CD8+ T cells sorted from blood, taken in a trial of the OX40 agonist ivuxolimab. The TCR was taken from an adult with an advanced solid tumor such as melanoma, head and neck, liver or kidney cancer. The CDR3 region has the DNA TGTGCCAGCAGTCCCTCCACTAGCCGGCTCGAGCAGTACTTC. It translates to CASSPSTSRLEQYF.